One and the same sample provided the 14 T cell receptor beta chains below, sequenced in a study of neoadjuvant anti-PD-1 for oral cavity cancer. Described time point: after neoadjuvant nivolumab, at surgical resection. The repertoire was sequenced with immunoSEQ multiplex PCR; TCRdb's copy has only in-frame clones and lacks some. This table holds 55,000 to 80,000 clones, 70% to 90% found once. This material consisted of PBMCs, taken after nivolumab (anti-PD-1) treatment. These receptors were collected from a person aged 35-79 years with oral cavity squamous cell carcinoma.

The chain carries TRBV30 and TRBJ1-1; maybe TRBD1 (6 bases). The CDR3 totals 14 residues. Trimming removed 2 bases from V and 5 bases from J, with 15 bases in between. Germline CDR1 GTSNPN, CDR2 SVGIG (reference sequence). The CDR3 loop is CAWSMDDRWTEAFF. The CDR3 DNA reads TGTGCCTGGAGTATGGACGACAGGTGGACTGAAGCTTTCTTT.

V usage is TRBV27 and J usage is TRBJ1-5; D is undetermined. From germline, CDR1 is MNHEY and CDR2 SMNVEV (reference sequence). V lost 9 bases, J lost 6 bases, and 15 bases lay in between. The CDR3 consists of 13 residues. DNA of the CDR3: TGTGCCAGTTCCAGAGCCCCGGGTCAGCCCCAGCATTTT. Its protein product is CASSRAPGQPQHF.

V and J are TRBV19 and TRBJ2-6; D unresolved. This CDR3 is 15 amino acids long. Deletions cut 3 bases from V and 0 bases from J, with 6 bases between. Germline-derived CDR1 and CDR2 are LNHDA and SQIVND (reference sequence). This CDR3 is CASSMGHSGANVLTF. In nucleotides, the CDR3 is TGTGCCAGTAGTATGGGTCACTCTGGGGCCAACGTCCTGACTTTC.

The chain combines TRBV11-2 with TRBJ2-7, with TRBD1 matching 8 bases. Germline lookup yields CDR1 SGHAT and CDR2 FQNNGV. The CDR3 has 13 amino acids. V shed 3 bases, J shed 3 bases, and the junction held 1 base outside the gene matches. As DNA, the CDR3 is TGTGCCAGCAGCTTCGGGACAGGCTACGAGCAGTACTTC. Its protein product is CASSFGTGYEQYF. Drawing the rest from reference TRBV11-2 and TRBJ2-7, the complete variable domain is EAGVAQSPRYKIIEKRQSVAFWCNPISGHATLYWYQQILGQGPKLLIQFQNNGVVDDSQLPKDRFSAERLKGVDSTLKIQPAKLEDSAVYLCASSFGTGYEQYFGPGTRLTVT.

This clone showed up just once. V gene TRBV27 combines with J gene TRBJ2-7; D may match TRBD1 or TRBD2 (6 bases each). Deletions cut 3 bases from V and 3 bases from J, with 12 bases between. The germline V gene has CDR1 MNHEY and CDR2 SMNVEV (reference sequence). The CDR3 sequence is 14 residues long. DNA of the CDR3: TGTGCCAGCAGTTTGGAACGGGGGCACTACGAGCAGTACTTC. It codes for CASSLERGHYEQYF.

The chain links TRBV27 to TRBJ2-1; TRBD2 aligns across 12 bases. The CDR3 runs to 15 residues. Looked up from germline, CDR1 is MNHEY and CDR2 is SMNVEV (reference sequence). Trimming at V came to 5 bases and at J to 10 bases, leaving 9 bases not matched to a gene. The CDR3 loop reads CASSPRLAGETEQFF. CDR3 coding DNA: TGTGCCAGCAGTCCCAGACTAGCGGGGGAGACCGAGCAGTTCTTC.

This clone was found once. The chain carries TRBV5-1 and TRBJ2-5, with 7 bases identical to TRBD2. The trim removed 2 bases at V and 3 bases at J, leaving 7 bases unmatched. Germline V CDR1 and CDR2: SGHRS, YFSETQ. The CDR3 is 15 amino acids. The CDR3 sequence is CASSFPGRGEETQYF. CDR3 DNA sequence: TGCGCCAGCAGCTTCCCGGGGAGGGGCGAAGAGACCCAGTACTTC.

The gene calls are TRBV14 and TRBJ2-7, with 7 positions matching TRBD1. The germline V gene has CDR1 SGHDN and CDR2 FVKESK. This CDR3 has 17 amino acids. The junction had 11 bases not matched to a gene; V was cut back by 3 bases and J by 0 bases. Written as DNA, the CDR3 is TGTGCCAGCAGCCATCAGATCGGGACAGTAGACTCCTACGAGCAGTACTTC. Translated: CASSHQIGTVDSYEQYF.

CDR3 nucleotides: TGCGCCAGCAGCCAAGACGTTCAGTCCCCTACGCAGTATTTT. This sequence encodes CASSQDVQSPTQYF. The V call is TRBV4-1, the J call TRBJ2-3; D is ambiguous. Germline-derived CDR1 and CDR2 are MGHRA and YSYEKL. There are 14 residues in the CDR3. V lost 0 bases and J lost 8, with 12 bases in between.

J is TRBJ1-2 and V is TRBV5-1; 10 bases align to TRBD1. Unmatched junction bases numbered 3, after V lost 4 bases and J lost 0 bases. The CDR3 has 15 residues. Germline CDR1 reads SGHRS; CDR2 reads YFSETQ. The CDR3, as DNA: TGCGCCAGCAGCCAGACAGGGGGCTCTAACTATGGCTACACCTTC. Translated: CASSQTGGSNYGYTF. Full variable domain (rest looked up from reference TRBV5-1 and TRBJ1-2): KAGVTQTPRYLIKTRGQQVTLSCSPISGHRSVSWYQQTPGQGLQFLFEYFSETQRNKGNFPGRFSGRQFSNSRSEMNVSTLELGDSALYLCASSQTGGSNYGYTFGSGTRLTVV.

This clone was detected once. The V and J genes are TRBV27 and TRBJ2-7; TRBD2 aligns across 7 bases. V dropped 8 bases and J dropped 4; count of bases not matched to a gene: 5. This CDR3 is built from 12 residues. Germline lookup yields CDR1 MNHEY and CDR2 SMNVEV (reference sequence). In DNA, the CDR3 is TGTGCCAGCGGACTTAGCGGGTACGAGCAGTACTTC. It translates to CASGLSGYEQYF.

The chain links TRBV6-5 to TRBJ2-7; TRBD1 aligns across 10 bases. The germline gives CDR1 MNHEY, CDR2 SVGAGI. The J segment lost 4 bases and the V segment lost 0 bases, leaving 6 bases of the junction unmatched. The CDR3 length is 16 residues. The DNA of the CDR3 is TGTGCCAGCAGTTACTCTTCGGGACAGGGGAAATACGAGCAGTACTTC. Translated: CASSYSSGQGKYEQYF.

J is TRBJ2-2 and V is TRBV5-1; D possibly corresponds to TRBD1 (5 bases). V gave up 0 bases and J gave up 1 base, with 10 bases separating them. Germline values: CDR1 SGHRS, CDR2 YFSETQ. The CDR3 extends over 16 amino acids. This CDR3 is CASSLAGHLNTGELFF. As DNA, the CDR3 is TGCGCCAGCAGCTTGGCCGGACATTTGAACACCGGGGAGCTGTTTTTT.

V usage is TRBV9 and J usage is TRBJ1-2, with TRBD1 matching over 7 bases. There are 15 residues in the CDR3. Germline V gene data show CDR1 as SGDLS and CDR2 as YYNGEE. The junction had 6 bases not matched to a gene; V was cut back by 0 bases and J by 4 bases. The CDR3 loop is CASSVGRQGSYGYTF. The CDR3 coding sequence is TGTGCCAGCAGCGTAGGTAGACAGGGAAGCTATGGCTACACCTTC.